This T cell receptor (beta chain) was profiled in a study of cytomegalovirus exposure and HLA in healthy donors. 13 Jbeta primers and 60 Vbeta primers were used for the PCR. Method: immunoSEQ multiplex PCR; TCRdb's copy keeps in-frame clones and lacks some. Among roughly 120,000 clones, approximately 8.6% were seen once, and the ten largest hold around 6%. The CDR3 has 12 residues. The germline CDR1 and CDR2 sequences are SGHTA and FQGNSA. The ends were cut back, 5 bases at V and 7 bases at J, with 11 bases in the middle. V is TRBV7-2 and J is TRBJ1-1; the D is unclear. This TCR came from a woman in her 40s in good health and CMV-seropositive. Source material: PBMCs. CDR3 protein: CASSPSGFEAFF. The CDR3 DNA is TGTGCCAGCAGCCCCTCGGGATTTGAAGCTTTCTTT.